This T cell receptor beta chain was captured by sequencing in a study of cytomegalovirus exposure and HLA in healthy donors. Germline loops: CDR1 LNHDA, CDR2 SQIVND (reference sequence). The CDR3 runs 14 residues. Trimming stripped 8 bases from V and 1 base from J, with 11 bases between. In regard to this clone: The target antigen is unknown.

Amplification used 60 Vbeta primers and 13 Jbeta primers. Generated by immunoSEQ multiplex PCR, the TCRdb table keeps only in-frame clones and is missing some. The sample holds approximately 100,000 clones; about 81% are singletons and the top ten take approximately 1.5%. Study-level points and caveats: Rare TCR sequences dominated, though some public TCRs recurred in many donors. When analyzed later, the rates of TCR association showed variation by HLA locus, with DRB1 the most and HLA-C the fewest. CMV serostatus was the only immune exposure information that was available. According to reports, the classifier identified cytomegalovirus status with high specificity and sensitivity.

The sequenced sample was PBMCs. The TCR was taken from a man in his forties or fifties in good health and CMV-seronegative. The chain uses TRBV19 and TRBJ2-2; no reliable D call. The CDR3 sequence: CASHPDLNTGELFF. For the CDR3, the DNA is TGTGCCAGTCACCCCGACTTGAACACCGGGGAGCTGTTTTTT.